The rows below give T cell receptor beta chains drawn from one sample of a study of T cell responses to AZD1222 COVID-19 vaccine. Profiled with immunoSEQ multiplex PCR; TCRdb holds only in-frame clones, not every one. The repertoire has roughly 100,000 clones, around nine tenths of them found once; the top ten carry about 14%. Sequenced here: peripheral blood, sampled on day 0 of AZD1222 vaccination. All receptors derive from an adult in good health. Each CDR3 is given with its conserved first and last residue. Fields, in order: clone size, D gene, J gene, V gene, CDR3 length, CDR3 DNA, CDR3 protein. The D gene is left open where the match is weak. The size field is filled for only some rows; it gives once, few, many or a size class.

>NA|NA|TRBJ1-6|TRBV14|12
TGTGCCAGCAGCCAAATCGGTTCACCCCTCCACTTT
CASSQIGSPLHF
>NA|NA|TRBJ1-4|TRBV18|15
TGTGCCAGCTCACGGAATGGCGGAACTAATGAAAAACTGTTTTTT
CASSRNGGTNEKLFF
>NA|NA|TRBJ2-3|TRBV25-1|14
TGTGCCAGCAGCCTCAGACAGAGCACAGATACGCAGTATTTT
CASSLRQSTDTQYF
>NA|NA|TRBJ2-5|TRBV4-2|15
TGTGCCAGCAGCCCCTCAAGCAGGTACCAAGAGACCCAGTACTTC
CASSPSSRYQETQYF
>NA|NA|TRBJ1-5|TRBV19|14
TGTGCCAGTAGCGCCGGGGGAAAGGGTCAGCCCCAGCATTTT
CASSAGGKGQPQHF
>many|NA|TRBJ1-2|TRBV19|14
TGTGCCAGTGGACAACGAGGACGGAACTATGGCTACACCTTC
CASGQRGRNYGYTF
>NA|TRBD1|TRBJ1-3|TRBV19|14
TGTGCCAGTAGTGGGACAGGCTCTGGAAACACCATATATTTT
CASSGTGSGNTIYF
>NA|NA|TRBJ1-5|TRBV5-8|15
TGTGCCAGCAGCTTGGACGGGGCGAGCAATCAGCCCCAGCATTTT
CASSLDGASNQPQHF
>NA|NA|TRBJ2-4|TRBV3-1/TRBV3-2|15
TGTGCCAGCAGCCAACCCGGGCGGGGTCTGGACATTCAGTACTTC
CASSQPGRGLDIQYF
>NA|NA|TRBJ2-2|TRBV7-2|14
TGTGCCAACCCCCCGGGACAGAACACCGGGGAGCTGTTTTTT
CANPPGQNTGELFF
>NA|NA|TRBJ1-1|TRBV6-1|12
TGTGCCAGCAGTGATTTGAACACTGAAGCTTTCTTT
CASSDLNTEAFF
>NA|TRBD1|TRBJ2-1|TRBV6-5|15
TGTGCCAGCAGTTACAATGGACAGGTCCACAATGAGCAGTTCTTC
CASSYNGQVHNEQFF
>NA|TRBD2|TRBJ2-7|TRBV7-2|15
TGTGCCAGCAGCTTAGAGGAGCGGGGGGGCGACGAGCAGTACTTC
CASSLEERGGDEQYF
>few|NA|TRBJ1-2|TRBV7-2|13
TGTGCCAGCAGCACCGGGAGCGGCAATGGCTACACCTTC
CASSTGSGNGYTF
>NA|NA|TRBJ2-7|TRBV7-2|13
TGTGCCAGCAGCTACATGGTGTCCTACGAGCAGTACTTC
CASSYMVSYEQYF
>NA|NA|TRBJ1-1|TRBV7-3|13
TGTGCCAGCGCTGGGACGGGGAACACTGAAGCTTTCTTT
CASAGTGNTEAFF
>NA|NA|TRBJ1-1|TRBV19|13
TGTGCCAGTAGTATTACCCGGGACACTGAAGCTTTCTTT
CASSITRDTEAFF
>NA|TRBD1|TRBJ2-7|TRBV6-2/TRBV6-3|14
TGTGCCAGCAGTTATCCGGGACAGGCCTACGAGCAGTACTTC
CASSYPGQAYEQYF
>NA|NA|TRBJ1-1|TRBV19|13
TGTGCCAGTCTCGCAGGAGTGAACACTGAAGCTTTCTTT
CASLAGVNTEAFF
>NA|TRBD1|TRBJ2-3|TRBV19|15
TGTGCCAGTAATGACAGGGGAACGTTCACAGATACGCAGTATTTT
CASNDRGTFTDTQYF
>NA|TRBD1|TRBJ1-5|TRBV7-2|15
TGTGCCAGCAGCTTCGGGACAGGGGTTAATCAGCCCCAGCATTTT
CASSFGTGVNQPQHF
>NA|TRBD1|TRBJ2-7|TRBV19|16
TGTGCCAGTAGTGGACGGATGGGACAGGCGGTGTACGAGCAGTACTTC
CASSGRMGQAVYEQYF
>NA|TRBD1|TRBJ1-4|TRBV12-3/TRBV12-4|12
TGTGCCAGCAATTCCGACAGGGGAAAACTGTTTTTT
CASNSDRGKLFF
>few|NA|TRBJ1-5|TRBV2|14
TGTGCCAGCCGTCGCGTCGATCGCAATCAGCCCCAGCATTTT
CASRRVDRNQPQHF
>NA|NA|TRBJ1-6|TRBV5-6|14
TGTGCCAGCAGCTCCGGGACAAACAATTCACCCCTCCACTTT
CASSSGTNNSPLHF
>NA|TRBD2|TRBJ2-7|TRBV5-1|14
TGCGCCAGCAGTCATAGCGGGGGTCGGTACGAGCAGTACTTC
CASSHSGGRYEQYF
>NA|NA|TRBJ1-6|TRBV5-1|16
TGCGCCAGCAGCCTGGATACGGGCGGGGGTAATTCACCCCTCCACTTT
CASSLDTGGGNSPLHF
>once|NA|TRBJ1-6|TRBV9|13
TGTGCCAGCAGCGGACAGCTGAATTCACCCCTCCACTTT
CASSGQLNSPLHF
>NA|TRBD2|TRBJ2-5|TRBV19|15
TGTGCCAGTAGCCCCGGGGGGGCCCGCGGAGAGACCCAGTACTTC
CASSPGGARGETQYF
>NA|NA|TRBJ2-3|TRBV7-7|17
TGTGCTAGCAGCTTAGCGGCAGGCCTGACCGCCGGGGATACGCAGTATTTT
CASSLAAGLTAGDTQYF
>NA|NA|TRBJ2-1|TRBV19|16
TGTGCCAGTAGTATGAACAGGGGGAGGGGTCGCAATGAGCAGTTCTTC
CASSMNRGRGRNEQFF
>NA|TRBD1|TRBJ2-1|TRBV29-1|13
TGCAGCGCAACCGGGACAGGGGTTGGTGAGCAGTTCTTC
CSATGTGVGEQFF
>NA|NA|TRBJ1-1|TRBV6-2/TRBV6-3|11
TGTGCCAGCAGTTCCTCTAAATGGGCTTTCTTT
CASSSSKWAFF
>once|TRBD2|TRBJ2-7|TRBV19|15
TGTGCCAGTAGTCCTGGCGGGGGACCGTCGCGCGAGCAGTACTTC
CASSPGGGPSREQYF
>NA|NA|TRBJ2-5|TRBV19|14
TGTGCCAGTCGGGCCGGGGGCGGTACAGAGACCCAGTACTTC
CASRAGGGTETQYF
>NA|TRBD2|TRBJ2-3|TRBV3-1/TRBV3-2|17
TGTGCCAGCAGCCAAGCGGGGAGCGGGGGGGCCCTAGATACGCAGTATTTT
CASSQAGSGGALDTQYF
>NA|TRBD2|TRBJ2-2|TRBV24-1|18
TGTGCCACCAGTGATTCTAGCGGGGGGACGACTAACACCGGGGAGCTGTTTTTT
CATSDSSGGTTNTGELFF
>NA|NA|TRBJ1-1|TRBV5-1|15
TGCGCCAGCAGCTTTTCTGGGGGGTTGGACACTGAAGCTTTCTTT
CASSFSGGLDTEAFF
>few|NA|TRBJ2-5|TRBV10-1|13
TGCGCCAGCAGTGTAGGACGTGGGGAGACCCAGTACTTC
CASSVGRGETQYF
>once|TRBD1|TRBJ2-7|TRBV30|15
TGTGCCTGGAGTGTAGGGCCAGGGGGATGGAACGAGCAGTACTTC
CAWSVGPGGWNEQYF
>NA|NA|TRBJ1-2|TRBV5-1|13
TGCGCCAGCAGCGTGGGACGGCTCTATGGCTACACCTTC
CASSVGRLYGYTF
>few|NA|TRBJ1-3|TRBV21-1|15
TGTGCCAGCAGCGGGCGACAGGGGGCTGGAAACACCATATATTTT
CASSGRQGAGNTIYF
>NA|TRBD1|TRBJ2-3|TRBV6-5|13
TGTGCCAGCAGAAAACAGGGGGCAGATACGCAGTATTTT
CASRKQGADTQYF
>NA|TRBD1|TRBJ1-1|TRBV5-1|15
TGCGCCAGCAGCTTCTTCAGGGGGCAAAACACTGAAGCTTTCTTT
CASSFFRGQNTEAFF